This entry describes one T cell receptor (beta chain). The data stem from a study of technical replicates of blood from four donors. V shed 3 bases, J shed 11 bases, and the junction held 12 bases outside the gene matches. The V gene's germline CDR1 is SEHNR and CDR2 FQNEAQ (reference sequence). The CDR3 consists of 15 residues. Profiling relied on immunoSEQ multiplex PCR, and the TCRdb table lists in-frame clones only, not all of them. The repertoire holds about 100,000 clones, with about 94% as singletons. This rearrangement joins TRBV7-9 to TRBJ2-1; TRBD2 agrees at 8 bases. The receptor was derived from a human donor in good health. Sequencing was done on a sample of T cells isolated from PBMCs. The CDR3 loop reads CASSFDTTGGEKQFF. For the CDR3, the DNA is TGTGCCAGCAGCTTCGACACCACGGGGGGGGAGAAGCAGTTCTTC.